The source of this TCR beta chain is a study of a mutant IDH1 vaccine in newly diagnosed glioma (dated by TCRdb to the early 2020s). Looking at the study overall: Eight vaccinations were administered to patients in weeks 1, 3, 5, 7, 11, 15, 19 and 23, corresponding to visits V03 through V10. Vaccination started 4-6 weeks after radiotherapy alone, or was given together with temozolomide cycles in the groups whose treatment included chemotherapy. Of the approximately 30 treated patients, approximately 62% were male and approximately 38% were female, and the mean age was roughly 40 years. Before enrollment, patients had received standard therapy of radiotherapy alone, temozolomide alone, or radiochemotherapy with temozolomide; most received the combination. Peripheral blood was collected at six visits: V03 (baseline), V05, V07, V10, V12 and V13. Longitudinal TCRB deep sequencing was performed for about two dozen treated patients wherever samples were available for exploratory analyses.

Worth noting for this clone: Its antigen specificity is not known. No base qualities exist here, and no much larger clone lies one base off it.

Receptor libraries were prepared by the immunoSEQ multiplex PCR assay. Rearranged TCR beta chain sequences were amplified using the hsTCRB Kit according to the manufacturer's protocol. Sequencing of TCRB libraries was carried out on an Illumina MiSeq. For the original study's pipeline: The kit vendor's proprietary platform handled demultiplexing, trimming and gene mapping. Imported from immuneACCESS, the table was reduced by TCRdb to in-frame sequences with V and J called. These copies leave out some clones; in studies compared against another copy, an unresolved V gene accounts for under half, and the cause of the remainder is not known. The D gene and trimming were derived from the DNA, and the V and J assignments and clone size from that table. The sample has tens of thousands of clones on record, roughly 79% of them singletons. About 12% of the sample is taken by the ten largest. The intended sense of this specimen's time point label: week 5, during vaccination. Each vaccine dose, consisting of 300 ug of a 20-mer mutant IDH1 peptide in Montanide, was administered subcutaneously with topical imiquimod. Donors had newly diagnosed WHO grade 3 or 4 IDH1-mutant astrocytomas with loss of nuclear ATRX. The samples were drawn from NOA16, a multicentre, single-arm, open-label phase I trial in Germany that tested a mutant IDH1 peptide vaccine in humans for the first time. Genomic DNA for TCRB sequencing was extracted from EDTA blood using the DNeasy Blood and Tissue Kit.

The full study reports these points: The authors stated that sample limitations prevented analyses of patient blood samples from being reproduced. Pseudoprogression seemed to be unrelated to changes in the top peripheral T cell clonotypes found by TCRB sequencing. Immune responses induced by the vaccine were seen in approximately 92% of patients across multiple MHC alleles. Selection of PBMC samples for TCRB deep sequencing was based on availability.

The trim is 5 bases for V and 0 bases for J, with a gap of 15 bases between the germline ends. The CDR3 covers 16 residues, taking in both the cysteine and the phenylalanine. Only the CDR3 DNA stays, 48 bases, in frame from base 1. The germline V gene specifies SGHTA as CDR1 and FQGNSA as CDR2. The sequence is built from TRBV7-2 and TRBJ2-3; the D segment is perhaps TRBD1 or TRBD2, each sharing 7 matched bases. The TCR was taken from a man aged 50 to 60 with glioma. Sample: PBMCs, taken from a glioma patient whose treatment included an IDH1 peptide vaccine. Here the CDR3 is given as CASSPRGGLSTDTQYF. The DNA is as follows: TGTGCCAGCAGCCCCAGGGGGGGCCTTAGCACAGATACGCAGTATTTT.